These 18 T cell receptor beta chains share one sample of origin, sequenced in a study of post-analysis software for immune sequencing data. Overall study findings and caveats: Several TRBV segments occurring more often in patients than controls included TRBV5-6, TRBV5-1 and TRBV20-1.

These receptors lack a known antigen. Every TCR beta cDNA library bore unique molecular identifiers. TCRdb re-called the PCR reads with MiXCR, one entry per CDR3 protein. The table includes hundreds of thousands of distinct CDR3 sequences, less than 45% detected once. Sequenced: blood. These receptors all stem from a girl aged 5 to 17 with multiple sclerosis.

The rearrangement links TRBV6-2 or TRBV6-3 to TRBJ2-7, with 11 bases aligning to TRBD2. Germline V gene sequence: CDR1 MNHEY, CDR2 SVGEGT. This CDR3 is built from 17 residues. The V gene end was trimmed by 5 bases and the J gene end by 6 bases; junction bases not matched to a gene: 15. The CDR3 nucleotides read TGTGCCAGCAGTCTGGGACTAGCGGAGGGGATACCGTCCGAGCAGTACTTC. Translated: CASSLGLAEGIPSEQYF.

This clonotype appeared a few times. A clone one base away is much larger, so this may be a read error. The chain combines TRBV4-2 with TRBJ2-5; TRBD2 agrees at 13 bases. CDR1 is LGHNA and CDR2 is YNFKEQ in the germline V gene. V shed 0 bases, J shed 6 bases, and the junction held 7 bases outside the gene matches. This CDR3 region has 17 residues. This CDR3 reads CASSQDRTSGSGKTQYF. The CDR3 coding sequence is TGTGCCAGCAGCCAAGATAGGACTAGCGGGAGTGGGAAGACCCAGTACTTC.

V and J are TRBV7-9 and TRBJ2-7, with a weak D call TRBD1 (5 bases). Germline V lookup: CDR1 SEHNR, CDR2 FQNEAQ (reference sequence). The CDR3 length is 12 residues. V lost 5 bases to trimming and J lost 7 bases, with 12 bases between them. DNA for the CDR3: TGTGCCAGCAGCCTAGGGGCTGTAGAGCAGTACTTC. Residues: CASSLGAVEQYF. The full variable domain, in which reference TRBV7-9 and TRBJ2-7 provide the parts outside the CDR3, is DTGVSQNPRHKITKRGQNVTFRCDPISEHNRLYWYRQTLGQGPEFLTYFQNEAQLEKSRLLSDRFSAERPKGSFSTLEIQRTEQGDSAMYLCASSLGAVEQYFGPGTRLTVT.

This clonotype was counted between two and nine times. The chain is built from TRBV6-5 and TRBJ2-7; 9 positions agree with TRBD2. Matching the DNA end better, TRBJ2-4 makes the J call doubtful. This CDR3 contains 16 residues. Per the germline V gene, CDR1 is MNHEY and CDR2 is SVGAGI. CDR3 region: CASRHGDGSGSYIQYF. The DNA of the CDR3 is TGTGCCAGCAGACACGGGGATGGTAGCGGGAGCTACATTCAGTACTTC.

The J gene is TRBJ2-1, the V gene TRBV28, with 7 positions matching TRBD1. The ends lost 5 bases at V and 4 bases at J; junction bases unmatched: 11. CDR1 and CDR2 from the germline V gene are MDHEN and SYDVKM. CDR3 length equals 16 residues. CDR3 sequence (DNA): TGTGCCAGCAGTCCCCCGGACAGGAAAGGGTACAATGAGCAGTTCTTC. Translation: CASSPPDRKGYNEQFF. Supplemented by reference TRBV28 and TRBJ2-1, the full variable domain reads DVKVTQSSRYLVKRTGEKVFLECVQDMDHENMFWYRQDPGLGLRLIYFSYDVKMKEKGDIPEGYSVSREKKERFSLILESASTNQTSMYLCASSPPDRKGYNEQFFGPGTRLTVL.

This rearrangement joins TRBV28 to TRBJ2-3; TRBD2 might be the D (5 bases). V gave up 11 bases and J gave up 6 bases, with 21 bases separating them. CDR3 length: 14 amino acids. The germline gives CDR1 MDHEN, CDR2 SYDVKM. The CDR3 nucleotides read TGTGCCGGCCACAGTCGGGGAGAAGGGGATACGCAGTATTTT. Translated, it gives CAGHSRGEGDTQYF.

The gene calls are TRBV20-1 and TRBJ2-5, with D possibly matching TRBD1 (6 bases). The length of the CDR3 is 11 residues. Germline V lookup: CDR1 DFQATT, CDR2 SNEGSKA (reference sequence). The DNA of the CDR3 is TGCGGTGGACAGTACCAAGAGACCCAGTACTTC. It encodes CGGQYQETQYF.

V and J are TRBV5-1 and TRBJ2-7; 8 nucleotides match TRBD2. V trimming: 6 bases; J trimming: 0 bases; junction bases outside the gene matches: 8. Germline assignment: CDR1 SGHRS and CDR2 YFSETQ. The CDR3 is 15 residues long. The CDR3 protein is CASTRGAGDSYEQYF. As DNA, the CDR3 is TGCGCCAGCACCCGGGGAGCGGGAGACTCCTACGAGCAGTACTTC. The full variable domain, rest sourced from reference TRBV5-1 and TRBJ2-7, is KAGVTQTPRYLIKTRGQQVTLSCSPISGHRSVSWYQQTPGQGLQFLFEYFSETQRNKGNFPGRFSGRQFSNSRSEMNVSTLELGDSALYLCASTRGAGDSYEQYFGPGTRLTVT.

The CDR3 spells CSVVGRAGTGGYEQYF. The CDR3 region has the DNA TGCAGCGTTGTCGGTCGGGCCGGGACAGGGGGTTACGAGCAGTACTTC. The rearrangement joins TRBV29-1 to TRBJ2-7; 11 bases match TRBD1. The V and J ends lost 4 bases and 4 bases, in that order; junction bases with no gene match: 12. Germline V gene sequence: CDR1 SQVTM, CDR2 ANQGSEA. CDR3 size: 16 residues.

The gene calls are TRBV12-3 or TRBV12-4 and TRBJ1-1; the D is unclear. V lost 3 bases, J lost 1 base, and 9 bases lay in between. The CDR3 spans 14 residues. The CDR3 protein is CASSFSTSNTEAFF. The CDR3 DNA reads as TGTGCCAGCAGTTTTAGCACTTCGAACACTGAAGCTTTCTTT.

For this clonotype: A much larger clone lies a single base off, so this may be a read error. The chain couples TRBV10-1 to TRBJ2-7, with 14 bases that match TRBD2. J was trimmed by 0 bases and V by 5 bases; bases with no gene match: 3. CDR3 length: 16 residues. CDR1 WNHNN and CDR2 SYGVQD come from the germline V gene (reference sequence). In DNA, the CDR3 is TGCGCCAGCAGTCCCGGGACTAGCGGGGGCTCCTACGAGCAGTACTTC. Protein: CASSPGTSGGSYEQYF.

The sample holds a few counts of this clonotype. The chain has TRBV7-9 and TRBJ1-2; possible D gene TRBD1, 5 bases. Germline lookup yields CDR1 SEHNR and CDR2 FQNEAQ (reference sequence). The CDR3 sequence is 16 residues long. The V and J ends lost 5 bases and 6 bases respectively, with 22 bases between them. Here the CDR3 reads CASSPQDLAKGHGYTF. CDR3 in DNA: TGTGCCAGCAGCCCTCAAGATTTGGCGAAGGGGCATGGCTACACCTTC.

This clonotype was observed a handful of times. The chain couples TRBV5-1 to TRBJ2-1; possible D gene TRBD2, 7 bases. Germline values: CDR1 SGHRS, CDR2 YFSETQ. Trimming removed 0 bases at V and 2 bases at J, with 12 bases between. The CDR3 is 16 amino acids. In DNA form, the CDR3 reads TGCGCCAGCAGCTTGGCCGGCGGGGGCACCTACAATGAGCAGTTCTTC. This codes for CASSLAGGGTYNEQFF.

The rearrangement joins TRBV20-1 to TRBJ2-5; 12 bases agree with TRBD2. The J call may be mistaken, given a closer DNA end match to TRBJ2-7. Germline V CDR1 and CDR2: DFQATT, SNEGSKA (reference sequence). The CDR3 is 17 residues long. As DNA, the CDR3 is TGCAGTGCTAGGGGGCTAGCGGGAGGGCCGATCGACTACGAGCAGTACTTC. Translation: CSARGLAGGPIDYEQYF.

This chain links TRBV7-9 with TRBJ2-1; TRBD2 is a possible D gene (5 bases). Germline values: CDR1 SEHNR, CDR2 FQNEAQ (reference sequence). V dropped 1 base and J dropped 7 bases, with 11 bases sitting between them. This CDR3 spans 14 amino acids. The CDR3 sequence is CASSLEGAINEQFF. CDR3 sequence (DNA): TGTGCCAGCAGCTTAGAGGGAGCTATTAATGAGCAGTTCTTC.

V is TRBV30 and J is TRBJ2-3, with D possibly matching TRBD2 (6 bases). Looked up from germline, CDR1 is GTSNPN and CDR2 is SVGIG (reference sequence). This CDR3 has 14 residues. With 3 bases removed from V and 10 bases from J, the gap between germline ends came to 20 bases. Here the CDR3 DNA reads TGTGCCTGGAGCGCTGGCTCAGAGCGGGCATCGCAGTATTTT. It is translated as CAWSAGSERASQYF.

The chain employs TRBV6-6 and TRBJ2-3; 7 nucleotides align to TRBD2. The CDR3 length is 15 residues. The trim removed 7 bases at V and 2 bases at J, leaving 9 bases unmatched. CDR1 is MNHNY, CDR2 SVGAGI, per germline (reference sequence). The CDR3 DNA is TGTGCCAGCACCCCACGGGCGGGGGTCACAGATACGCAGTATTTT. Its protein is CASTPRAGVTDTQYF.

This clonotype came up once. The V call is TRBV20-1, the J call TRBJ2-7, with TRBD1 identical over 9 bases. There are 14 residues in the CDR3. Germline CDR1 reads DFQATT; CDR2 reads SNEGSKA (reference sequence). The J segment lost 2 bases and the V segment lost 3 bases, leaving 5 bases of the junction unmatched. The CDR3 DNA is TGCAGTGCTAGGCTCGGACAGGGGACCTACGAGCAGTACTTC. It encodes CSARLGQGTYEQYF.